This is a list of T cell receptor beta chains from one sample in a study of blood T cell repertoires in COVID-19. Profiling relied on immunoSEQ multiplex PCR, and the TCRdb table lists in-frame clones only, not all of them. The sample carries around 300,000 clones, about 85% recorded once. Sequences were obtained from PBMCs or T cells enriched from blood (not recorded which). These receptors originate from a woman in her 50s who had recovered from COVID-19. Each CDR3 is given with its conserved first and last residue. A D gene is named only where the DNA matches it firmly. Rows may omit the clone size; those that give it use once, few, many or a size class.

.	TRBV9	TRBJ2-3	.	TGTGCCAGCAGCGCAAACCGCGGGACTGGAGCATTAGTGGATACGCAGTATTTT	CASSANRGTGALVDTQYF
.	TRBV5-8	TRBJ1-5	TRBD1	TGTGCCAGCAGCTTGGACCGTGGGACAGACAATCAGCCCCAGCATTTT	CASSLDRGTDNQPQHF
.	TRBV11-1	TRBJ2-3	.	TGTGCCAGCAGCTCACCAGCGGAGATCACAGATACGCAGTATTTT	CASSSPAEITDTQYF
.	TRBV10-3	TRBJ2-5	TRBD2	TGTGCCACGTCACGCCTAGCGGAAGAGACCCAGTACTTC	CATSRLAEETQYF
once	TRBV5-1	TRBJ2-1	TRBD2	TGCGCCAGCAGCCGGACTAGCGGGAGTAATGAGCAGTTCTTC	CASSRTSGSNEQFF
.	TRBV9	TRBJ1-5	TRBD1	TGTGCCAGCAGCCTGACAGGGTCTCAGCCCCAGCATTTT	CASSLTGSQPQHF
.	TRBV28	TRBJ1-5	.	TGTGCCACCCGGAGGGACAGCAATCAGCCCCAGCATTTT	CATRRDSNQPQHF
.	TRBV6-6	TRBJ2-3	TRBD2	TGTGCCAGCTCCAGCGGTCAAGCACTAGCGGCAGATACGCAGTATTTT	CASSSGQALAADTQYF
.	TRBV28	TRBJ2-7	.	TGTGCCAGCAGCACAGGGCCACTTACCTACGAGCAGTACTTC	CASSTGPLTYEQYF
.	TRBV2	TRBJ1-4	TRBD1	TGTGCCAGCAGAGAGGACAGGGGCTGGGAAAAACTGTTTTTT	CASREDRGWEKLFF
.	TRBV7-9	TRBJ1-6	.	TGTGCCAGCAGCTTAGATGGGGCAACCTATAATTCACCCCTCCACTTT	CASSLDGATYNSPLHF
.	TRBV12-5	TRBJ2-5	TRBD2	TGTGCTAGTGGTTTAGGACTAGCGGCTTTCCAAGAGACCCAGTACTTC	CASGLGLAAFQETQYF
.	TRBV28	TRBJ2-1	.	TGTGCCAGCAGTTTCTTTTTAAGGACAGACACCACTTACATTGAGCAGTTCTTC	CASSFFLRTDTTYIEQFF
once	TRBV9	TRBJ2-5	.	TGTGCCAGCAGCGTGGGGACTCAAGAGACCCAGTACTTC	CASSVGTQETQYF
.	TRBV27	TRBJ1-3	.	TGTGCCAGCAGTTTCAGGTCTGGAAACACCATATATTTT	CASSFRSGNTIYF
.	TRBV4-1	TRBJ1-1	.	TGCGCCAGCAGCCAACAGGGCATTACTGAAGCTTTCTTT	CASSQQGITEAFF
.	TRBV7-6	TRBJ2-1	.	TGTGCCAGCAGCGCAGCTAGCGTTCCTTACAATGAGCAGTTCTTC	CASSAASVPYNEQFF
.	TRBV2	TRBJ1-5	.	TGTGCCAGCAGTGGAGGGGGTGGAGGCAATCAGCCCCAGCATTTT	CASSGGGGGNQPQHF
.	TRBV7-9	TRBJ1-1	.	TGTGCCAGCGGAGGACAGAATTCGAACACTGAAGCTTTCTTT	CASGGQNSNTEAFF
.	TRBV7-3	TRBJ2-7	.	TGTGCCAGCAGCTCCCAGGGGCAGGGATCCTACGAGCAGTACTTC	CASSSQGQGSYEQYF
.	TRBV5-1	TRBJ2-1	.	TGCGCCAGCAGCTTAGCCCCTGGGAGGCGGAACAATGAGCAGTTCTTC	CASSLAPGRRNNEQFF
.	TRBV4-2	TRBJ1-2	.	TGTGCCAGCAGCCAAGGATTGGCGGATACGGGTAACTATGGCTACACCTTC	CASSQGLADTGNYGYTF
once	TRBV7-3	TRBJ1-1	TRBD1	TGTGCCAGCAGCTTTACACAGGGGGCTGAAGCTTTCTTT	CASSFTQGAEAFF